The 30 T cell receptor beta chains below all came from one sample that was sequenced in a study of CD8 T cells in Susac syndrome (dated by TCRdb to about 2019). The method was the immunoSEQ multiplex PCR assay. RNA was extracted with the RNeasy kit and 0.5 to 1 ug was reverse transcribed using random hexamers. Through fastp at Q25 and MiXCR, TCRdb rebuilt clones from the public reads, retaining in-frame beta chains. Each CDR3 protein appears once, grouped with its most common genes and DNA. The sample table contains around 62,000 distinct CDR3 sequences; only one count was recorded for around 90% of them. The ten largest clonotypes hold approximately 0.21% of the sample. Material for sequencing was CD8+ T cells from PBMCs. Source of these receptors: a human donor in good health.

This clonotype was recorded once. The V call is TRBV4-1, the J call TRBJ2-1; the match to TRBD1 covers 8 bases. This CDR3 has 15 residues. CDR1 and CDR2 from the germline V gene are MGHRA and YSYEKL. The V and J ends lost 3 bases and 1 base, in that order; junction bases with no gene match: 2. The CDR3 nucleotides read TGCGCCAGCAGCCAGGACAGGGCTTCCTACAATGAGCAGTTCTTC. This gives the protein CASSQDRASYNEQFF.

V and J are TRBV15 and TRBJ1-5; weak D call: TRBD1 (6 bases). CDR1 is LNHNV and CDR2 is YYDKDF in the germline V gene (reference sequence). The V end lost 0 bases, the J end lost 1 base, and 7 bases lay between the germline ends. CDR3 length equals 15 residues. The CDR3 protein is CATSRDRGSNQPQHF. Here the CDR3 DNA reads TGTGCCACCAGCAGAGATAGGGGGAGCAATCAGCCCCAGCATTTT.

This chain links TRBV5-6 with TRBJ2-2, with TRBD1 as a possible D gene (6 bases). Per germline, CDR1 SGHDT and CDR2 YYEEEE. The V and J ends lost 4 bases and 6 bases respectively, with 10 bases between them. The length of the CDR3 is 13 residues. In nucleotides, the CDR3 is TGTGCCAGCAGCGGGGGCGTTGCCGGGGAGCTGTTTTTT. Its protein product is CASSGGVAGELFF.

The chain recombines TRBV28 with TRBJ2-5, with 13 positions matching TRBD2. Germline V gene sequence: CDR1 MDHEN, CDR2 SYDVKM. The trim removed 6 bases at V and 3 bases at J, leaving 10 bases unmatched. The CDR3 extends over 17 amino acids. The CDR3 region is CASRRPGTSGDKETQYF. The CDR3 DNA reads as TGTGCCAGCAGGCGACCCGGGACTAGCGGGGATAAAGAGACCCAGTACTTC.

V usage is TRBV5-1 and J usage is TRBJ2-3; 11 bases fit TRBD2. The junction had 15 bases not matched to a gene; V was cut back by 0 bases and J by 6 bases. Germline assignment: CDR1 SGHRS and CDR2 YFSETQ. The CDR3 spans 19 residues. CDR3 in amino acids: CASSLGLAGGNAVRDTQYF. As DNA, the CDR3 is TGCGCCAGCAGCTTGGGGCTAGCGGGGGGCAACGCAGTGCGGGATACGCAGTATTTT.

The genes are TRBV20-1 and TRBJ1-4; D may be TRBD1 (5 bases). Between the trimmed V and J ends, which lost 2 bases and 0 bases, there was a span of 10 bases. The CDR3 spans 15 residues. The germline V gene has CDR1 DFQATT and CDR2 SNEGSKA (reference sequence). The CDR3 sequence: CSARPPGATNEKLFF. The CDR3 DNA is TGCAGTGCTAGACCTCCGGGGGCAACTAATGAAAAACTGTTTTTT.

The J gene is TRBJ1-2, the V gene TRBV2, with a weak D call TRBD1 (6 bases). V was pared by 10 bases and J by 8 bases, with 23 bases between. This CDR3 contains 14 residues. The germline V gene has CDR1 SNHLY and CDR2 FYNNEI. The CDR3 loop reads CATKGPGAMRGYTF. The CDR3 bases are TGTGCCACCAAGGGACCGGGGGCGATGAGAGGCTACACCTTC.

This chain uses TRBV6-2 or TRBV6-3 with TRBJ2-1; D not resolved. The CDR3 has 15 residues. V was shortened by 4 bases and J by 0 bases, with 10 bases between the two germline ends. Germline values: CDR1 MNHEY, CDR2 SVGEGT. The CDR3 sequence: CASSSNWGSYNEQFF. The CDR3 nucleotides are TGTGCCAGCAGTTCGAACTGGGGCTCCTACAATGAGCAGTTCTTC.

The rearrangement uses TRBV4-1 and TRBJ2-2; D ambiguous. Trimming left V 4 bases short and J 7 bases short, with 16 bases between. Germline-derived CDR1 and CDR2 are MGHRA and YSYEKL. This CDR3 has 15 residues. The CDR3 sequence is CASSLKLRNIGELFF. Written as DNA, the CDR3 is TGCGCCAGCAGCCTTAAACTCCGGAATATCGGGGAGCTGTTTTTT.

The chain has TRBV19 and TRBJ1-5; weak D call: TRBD1 (5 bases). Per germline, CDR1 LNHDA and CDR2 SQIVND (reference sequence). V lost 6 bases to trimming and J lost 0 bases, with 9 bases between them. CDR3 length: 14 amino acids. The CDR3 nucleotides read TGTGCCAGTAGGCCCAGGGATAGCAATCAGCCCCAGCATTTT. It codes for CASRPRDSNQPQHF.

This clonotype was seen a single time. The chain employs TRBV2 and TRBJ1-2, with 7 bases matching TRBD1. The junction had 16 bases not matched to a gene; V was cut back by 6 bases and J by 0 bases. The V gene's germline CDR1 is SNHLY and CDR2 FYNNEI. There are 18 residues in the CDR3. The CDR3 is CASSEEETGITPNYGYTF. CDR3 DNA sequence: TGTGCCAGCAGCGAGGAGGAGACAGGGATTACCCCTAACTATGGCTACACCTTC.

V and J are TRBV20-1 and TRBJ1-4; unclear D gene. With 0 bases removed from V and 8 bases from J, the gap between germline ends came to 22 bases. Germline V gene lookup returns CDR1 DFQATT and CDR2 SNEGSKA (reference sequence). There are 17 residues in the CDR3. The CDR3 DNA is TGCAGTGCTAGAGATCTGGGTATGGCGGGTGAAACCGAAAAACTGTTTTTT. Residues: CSARDLGMAGETEKLFF.

The chain combines TRBV4-3 with TRBJ1-2; D is unresolved. Germline lookup yields CDR1 LGHNA and CDR2 YSLEER. CDR3 size: 14 residues. The germline V and J ends were trimmed by 0 bases and 0 bases, with 5 bases remaining between them. CDR3 bases: TGCGCCAGCAGCCAAGAAATCGCTAACTATGGCTACACCTTC. This translates into CASSQEIANYGYTF.

The chain carries TRBV7-6 and TRBJ1-1; D unresolved. Germline CDR1 is SGHVS and CDR2 is FNYEAQ. This CDR3 spans 15 amino acids. With 0 bases removed from V and 0 bases from J, the gap between germline ends came to 8 bases. The CDR3 DNA reads as TGTGCCAGCAGCTTAGCTACGGAAATGAACACTGAAGCTTTCTTT. It encodes CASSLATEMNTEAFF.

The chain combines TRBV6-2 or TRBV6-3 with TRBJ2-1; D gene unclear. Germline V gene data show CDR1 as MNHEY and CDR2 as SVGEGT. V was pared by 3 bases and J by 1 base, with 10 bases between. The CDR3 extends over 15 amino acids. The CDR3 bases are TGTGCCAGCAGTTATCTCCTGTCTTCCTACAATGAGCAGTTCTTC. Protein product: CASSYLLSSYNEQFF.

The chain couples TRBV29-1 to TRBJ2-7, with TRBD1 matching over 8 bases. This CDR3 has 14 residues. Unmatched junction bases numbered 8, after V lost 7 bases and J lost 0 bases. Germline V gene data show CDR1 as SQVTM and CDR2 as ANQGSEA. The CDR3 region has the DNA TGCAGCGCGGGGGACAGGCAATTCTCCTACGAGCAGTACTTC. Encoded protein: CSAGDRQFSYEQYF.

This rearrangement joins TRBV6-5 to TRBJ1-5, with TRBD1 matching 8 bases. The germline V gene encodes CDR1 MNHEY and CDR2 SVGAGI. CDR3 length: 13 residues. After removal of 7 bases from V and 6 bases from J, the junction contained 5 bases not matched to a gene. This chain's CDR3 is CASTTGGGQPQHF. In DNA form, the CDR3 reads TGTGCCAGCACCACAGGGGGAGGTCAGCCCCAGCATTTT.

The rearrangement links TRBV11-2 to TRBJ1-3; a possible D gene is TRBD1 (5 bases). The ends were cut back, 2 bases at V and 2 bases at J, with 22 bases in the middle. This CDR3 has 19 amino acids. The germline CDR1 and CDR2 sequences are SGHAT and FQNNGV. DNA of the CDR3: TGTGCCAGCAGCTTAACGATGCGGCTACAGGCCATTCCTGGAAACACCATATATTTT. This sequence encodes CASSLTMRLQAIPGNTIYF.

This chain connects TRBV5-6 to TRBJ1-1; tentative D call: TRBD1 (5 bases). This CDR3 contains 21 residues. Trimming shortened V by 4 bases and J by 1 base, and 32 bases separated the two germline ends. Germline V lookup: CDR1 SGHDT, CDR2 YYEEEE. CDR3: CASSQNRDLSPPPPWNTEAFF. The CDR3 coding sequence is TGTGCCAGCAGCCAGAACCGGGACCTCAGCCCACCGCCTCCATGGAACACTGAAGCTTTCTTT.

The table lists this clonotype with a count of one. This chain joins TRBV12-5 and TRBJ1-5, with 9 bases fitting TRBD1. The germline V gene encodes CDR1 LGHNT and CDR2 FRNRAP. The CDR3 contains 16 residues. The ends lost 6 bases at V and 0 bases at J; junction bases unmatched: 6. The CDR3 region is CASGSDRGSSNQPQHF. The CDR3 DNA follows: TGTGCTAGTGGCAGTGACAGGGGGTCTAGCAATCAGCCCCAGCATTTT.

The V and J genes are TRBV20-1 and TRBJ2-1, with D perhaps matching TRBD1 (6 bases). From germline, CDR1 is DFQATT and CDR2 SNEGSKA (reference sequence). The CDR3 runs to 17 residues. Trimming shortened V by 4 bases and J by 2 bases, and 21 bases separated the two germline ends. The CDR3 sequence is CSATLIRGGLPYNEQFF. For the CDR3, the DNA is TGCAGTGCTACCCTCATCCGAGGGGGATTGCCCTACAATGAGCAGTTCTTC.

This chain links TRBV3-1 with TRBJ2-7, with D perhaps TRBD2 (6 bases). From germline, CDR1 is LGHDT and CDR2 YNNKEL (reference sequence). The CDR3 covers 16 residues. Trimming stripped 4 bases from V and 1 base from J, with 17 bases between. CDR3 in amino acids: CASSPPPSRGSYEQYF. The CDR3 DNA is TGTGCCAGCAGCCCCCCCCCAAGTCGGGGGTCCTACGAGCAGTACTTC.

The V gene is TRBV5-1, the J gene TRBJ2-4, with D maybe TRBD2 (6 bases). CDR3 length equals 17 residues. Trimming left V 0 bases short and J 4 bases short, with 17 bases between. Looked up from germline, CDR1 is SGHRS and CDR2 is YFSETQ. CDR3 sequence (DNA): TGCGCCAGCAGCTTGGTAGGCGGGGCAGCCATAAAAAACATTCAGTACTTC. It is translated as CASSLVGGAAIKNIQYF.

The rearrangement joins TRBV4-3 to TRBJ2-7; perhaps TRBD1 as D (6 bases). Trimming removed 0 bases from V and 1 base from J, with 10 bases in between. Germline assignment: CDR1 LGHNA and CDR2 YSLEER. This CDR3 comprises 15 residues. CDR3 sequence: CASSQEARGSYEQYF. The DNA of the CDR3 is TGCGCCAGCAGCCAAGAGGCCAGGGGATCCTACGAGCAGTACTTC.

V gene TRBV4-2 combines with J gene TRBJ2-7, with a tentative D call TRBD1 (6 bases). The CDR3 is 16 residues long. Germline V gene sequence: CDR1 LGHNA, CDR2 YNFKEQ. V lost 1 base and J 0 bases, leaving 13 bases between the germline ends. Here the CDR3 DNA reads TGTGCCAGCAGCCAAGTTCCGGACAGCAACTCCTACGAGCAGTACTTC. Its translation is CASSQVPDSNSYEQYF.

This chain connects TRBV28 to TRBJ1-5; a weak D match, TRBD1 (5 bases). CDR3 length: 14 residues. Germline V CDR1 and CDR2: MDHEN, SYDVKM. With 5 bases removed from V and 6 bases from J, the gap between germline ends came to 14 bases. CDR3 nucleotides: TGTGCCAGCAGTATCCCATACCAGGGTCAGCCCCAGCATTTT. It specifies CASSIPYQGQPQHF.

This sequence joins TRBV6-5 and TRBJ1-2, with D uncertain. The germline gives CDR1 MNHEY, CDR2 SVGAGI. The CDR3 sequence is 10 residues long. V lost 10 bases, J lost 5 bases, and 8 bases lay in between. In DNA, the CDR3 is TGTGCCACCTACAATTATGGCTACACCTTC. It codes for CATYNYGYTF.

The gene calls are TRBV29-1 and TRBJ2-1; 7 bases match TRBD1. CDR3 length: 12 amino acids. Germline loops: CDR1 SQVTM, CDR2 ANQGSEA. V dropped 7 bases and J dropped 4; count of bases not matched to a gene: 4. CDR3 coding DNA: TGCAGCGCCGGGACAGCTTACAATGAGCAGTTCTTC. Its translation: CSAGTAYNEQFF.

The chain recombines TRBV4-1 with TRBJ2-1; D tentatively fits TRBD1 or TRBD2 (5 bases each). Germline CDR1 MGHRA, CDR2 YSYEKL. The CDR3 is 14 residues long. V dropped 1 base and J dropped 6 bases, with 10 bases sitting between them. CDR3 sequence (DNA): TGCGCCAGCAGCCAAGCTCGGGACCCCAATGAGCAGTTCTTC. Protein product: CASSQARDPNEQFF.

The V gene is TRBV12-3 or TRBV12-4, the J gene TRBJ1-1; TRBD1 might be the D (5 bases). V gave up 5 bases and J gave up 6 bases, with 19 bases separating them. The CDR3 consists of 15 residues. The CDR3 loop is CASSPGASELAEAFF. The DNA of the CDR3 is TGTGCCAGCAGTCCCGGGGCGTCTGAACTCGCTGAAGCTTTCTTT.